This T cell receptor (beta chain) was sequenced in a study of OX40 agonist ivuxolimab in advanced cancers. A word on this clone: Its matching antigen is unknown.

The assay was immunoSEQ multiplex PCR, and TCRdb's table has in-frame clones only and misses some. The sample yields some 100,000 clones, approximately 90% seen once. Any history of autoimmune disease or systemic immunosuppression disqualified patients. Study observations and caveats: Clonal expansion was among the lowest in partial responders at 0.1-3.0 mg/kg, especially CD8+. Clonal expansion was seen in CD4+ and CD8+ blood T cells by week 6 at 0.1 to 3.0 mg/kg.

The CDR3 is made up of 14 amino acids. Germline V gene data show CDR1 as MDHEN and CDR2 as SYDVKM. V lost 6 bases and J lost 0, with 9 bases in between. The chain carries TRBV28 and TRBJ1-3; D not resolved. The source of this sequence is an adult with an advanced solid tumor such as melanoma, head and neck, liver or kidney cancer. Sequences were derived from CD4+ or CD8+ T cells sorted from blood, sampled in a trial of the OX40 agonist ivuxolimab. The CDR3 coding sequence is TGTGCCAGCAGGGGAGTTGTCTCTGGAAACACCATATATTTT. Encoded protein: CASRGVVSGNTIYF. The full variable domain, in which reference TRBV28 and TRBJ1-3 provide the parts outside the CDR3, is DVKVTQSSRYLVKRTGEKVFLECVQDMDHENMFWYRQDPGLGLRLIYFSYDVKMKEKGDIPEGYSVSREKKERFSLILESASTNQTSMYLCASRGVVSGNTIYFGEGSWLTVV.